The sequence of this T cell receptor (beta chain) was determined in a study of vaccination effects on CD4 cells after COVID-19. The repertoire was sequenced with immunoSEQ multiplex PCR; TCRdb's copy has only in-frame clones and lacks some. Seen here are roughly 56,000 clones, around four fifths observed once, and the top ten hold 1% to 1.5%. Expansion with viral peptide pools was applied to antigen-specific CD4+ T cells by the ViraFEST assay prior to sequencing. At the end of less than 12 days of culture, CD4+ T cells were isolated. The cohort was immunized with two doses of either the BNT162b2 or mRNA-1273 vaccine. Only one count was recorded for this clone. Its antigen is unknown. Germline V lookup: CDR1 MDHEN, CDR2 SYDVKM. J was trimmed by 3 bases and V by 7 bases; bases with no gene match: 9. The CDR3 has 15 amino acids.

This clonotype was obtained from a human donor who received a COVID-19 vaccine. The material was CD4+ T cells from PBMCs cultured with HCoV-229E spike peptides, obtained after COVID-19 vaccination. The rearrangement uses TRBV28 and TRBJ2-3, with 8 bases identical to TRBD1. CDR3 sequence: CASNPDRVRTDTQYF. The CDR3 coding sequence is TGTGCCAGCAACCCGGACAGGGTAAGGACAGATACGCAGTATTTT.